This record concerns one TCR beta chain sequence. J was trimmed by 0 bases and V by 3 bases; bases with no gene match: 1. In germline, CDR1 is PRHDT, CDR2 FYEKMQ (reference sequence). This CDR3 is built from 14 residues. Original analysis: Amplification with reference gene primers provided the estimates of nucleated cell counts. The table came from immunoSEQ multiplex PCR; TCRdb's copy has only in-frame clones and leaves some out. V and J calls plus clone size are reproduced from that table; the DNA served to infer D and trimming. Of some 270,000 clones listed, 75% to 90% are singletons. This sample is part of a study of blood T cell repertoires in COVID-19. Study-wide background: Acute-phase and convalescent COVID-19 samples originated in the United States, Italy and Spain. From T cells, B-cell-depleted T cells, or PBMCs came the material, which was cDNA or gDNA.

The sample comprised peripheral blood. The chain employs TRBV13 and TRBJ1-1, with 7 bases identical to TRBD1. The origin of this receptor is a woman aged 70-85 years with acute or convalescent COVID-19. CDR3 region: CASSLGQMNTEAFF. CDR3 nucleotides: TGTGCCAGCAGCTTGGGACAGATGAACACTGAAGCTTTCTTT.